This TCR beta chain comes out of a study of response to subunit inactivated influenza vaccine (dated by TCRdb to between 2017 and 2018). Notes on the research overall: To follow how T cells responded to a trivalent subunit inactivated influenza vaccine, the researchers relied on deep quantitative profiling of the T cell receptor repertoire.

Overall results and qualifications from the work: It was suggested by the authors that each seasonal influenza vaccination may recruit only a limited number of new T cells.

A word on this clonotype: It has no known antigen specificity. No much larger clonotype is one base removed from it; base qualities were not supplied.

The library was made by RT-PCR. Data came from an Illumina HiSeq 2500. TCRdb reanalyzed the raw reads on its own, using fastp at Q25 for trimming and MiXCR for clone calling, and kept in-frame beta chains. Duplicate CDR3 protein sequences are folded into a single record with the most common DNA and genes. The sample table shows around 790,000 distinct CDR3 sequences, and 21% are seen once. The top ten constitute 10% of the sample. Including the terminal cysteine and phenylalanine, the CDR3 comprises 10 residues. Of the read, only the CDR3 DNA is kept; its 30 bases are in frame from base 1. Between the V and J ends, shortened by 7 bases and 6 bases respectively, the junction contains 4 bases. For CDR1 and CDR2, the germline V gene (reference sequence) lists SSHAT and FNYEAQ.

The chain was built from TRBV7-7 and TRBJ2-1; confidence is insufficient to name the D gene. The origin of this receptor is a man aged 50 or older who received an inactivated influenza vaccine. Donor details come from another sample of the same person, matched by shared clones. The sequences come from PBMCs from blood, collected approximately 5 days after vaccination. The CDR3 is CASIVNEQFF. The nucleotide sequence is given as TGTGCCAGCATAGTCAATGAGCAGTTCTTC.